This T cell receptor beta chain stems from a study of cytomegalovirus exposure and HLA in healthy donors (dated by TCRdb to 2016 to 2017). Context from the whole study: In an earlier analysis of fewer than 750 of the donors, about 260 Gb of sequence data and 100 million or so unique TCR beta sequences from 150 million to 200 million T cells were reported. An early release covering just under 650 HLA-typed donors comprised about 290 gigabases of sequencing data and roughly 85 million unique TCR sequences. Of the 300 to 450 genotyped donors, 80% to 90% were placed in the genetic ancestry cluster associated with self-reported Caucasian donors. The study was designed to test whether signatures of past pathogen exposure could be identified by cataloging public T cell receptors. The T cell repertoires of about 700 subjects were profiled by immunosequencing and related to cytomegalovirus serostatus. Besides the first cohort of 550 to 750 subjects, a separate validation cohort made up of over a hundred different subjects was used. The study combined high-throughput TCR immunosequencing, statistical association of individual TCRs with disease status, and machine learning to predict cytomegalovirus infection status. A later analysis re-analyzed previously published TCR beta repertoires from hundreds of donors and added high-resolution HLA genotyping to study TCR occurrence patterns. The later analysis used no new phenotypic data to find candidate immune exposures, relying instead on TCR beta sequences and their occurrence across donors. An earlier analysis of about 620 of the donors applied high-throughput TCR beta sequencing to assess whether each TCR beta V gene segment acted as functional or pseudogenic. Donor age, sex, ethnicity and CMV serostatus were compiled together with the repertoire data. Genome-wide SNP genotypes for about 65% of the roughly 670 donors were used in a later genetic analysis, which treated that subset as a discovery cohort. All discovery cohort repertoires had been generated on a single sequencing platform. HLA typing covered class I and class II loci at four-digit resolution. Typing coverage varied by locus: about 629-640 donors for A, B, C, DRB1 and DQB1; under 550 for DQA1; more than 600 for DPA1; more than 450 for DPB1. Four or five DR-DQ haplotypes were handled as single units for association and clustering because linkage in the cohort was strong. Among several hundred genotyped donors of the cohort, an average of around 250,000 unique TCR beta nucleotide sequences was sequenced per donor, of which roughly 17% were non-productive. The paper as a whole reports these results and caveats: Linkage disequilibrium might explain the correlated functional status among segregating V segments, but an unknown experimental factor could not be ruled out. A further reported finding was that TCR beta sequences accurately predicted the HLA-A and HLA-B alleles for most subjects in the first cohort. While some public TCRs were present in many individuals, most TCR sequences turned up only very rarely across donors. Roughly uniform sequencing depth across donors was assumed in presence/absence analyses, although this assumption may not hold. Compared with the roughly 670-donor mean, donors in an Asian-associated ancestry cluster had fewer N-insertions in productive TCRs, according to a later genetic analysis. In the study, 150 to 200 TCR beta chains were listed as associated with cytomegalovirus. A later analysis associated 16,951 TCR beta sequences with specific HLA alleles at a false discovery rate of 0.05. The only immune exposure information available for the cohort was CMV serostatus. Broadly in line with IMGT annotations, most TCR beta V segments showed up in productive rearrangements about 87% or about 30% of the time in an earlier analysis of several hundred of the donors. Some IMGT-functional V segments, including TRBV6-2 and TRBV6-3, could not be told apart with the 87-base-pair reads, so those segments were excluded. In a later analysis, the rate of TCR association differed among HLA loci, with DRB1 alleles having the most associated TCRs and HLA-C alleles having the fewest. A few of the identified cytomegalovirus-associated TCR beta chains were confirmed in vitro to be specific for cytomegalovirus antigens. According to a later analysis, parvovirus B19, influenza, CMV and Epstein-Barr virus appeared linked to several top co-occurrence clusters. The classifier was reported to diagnose cytomegalovirus status with high specificity and sensitivity in both the original and validation cohorts. A cluster of highly shared sequence variants was judged likely to represent a technical artifact of the sequencing pipeline. The earlier analysis of approximately 560 of the donors excluded roughly 17 rarely observed V segments, including chromosome 9 orphons, because counts were too low. The authors suggested that the approach could potentially be generalized to other disease states and immunological phenotypes. An association between a missense DCLRE1C variant and V-gene and J-gene trimming of TCR beta chains was found in a later genetic analysis and replicated in an independent cohort. Strong co-occurrence of HLA alleles, especially DR and DQ, made assigning TCR associations to individual alleles difficult. In a later analysis, most CMV-associated TCR beta chains were found to appear HLA-restricted, with HLA associations seemingly driven largely by CMV exposure. HLA typing was unavailable for some donors at each locus, so association tests used only the typed subset. The cohort was sequenced for TCR beta chains only, and without alpha or paired-chain data the features that could be detected were limited. In a later analysis, HLA-associated TCR beta chains were found to be more clonally expanded and to have lower generation probabilities than equally common non-associated chains.

Worth noting for this clone: No antigen is known for it. No quality values exist for individual bases; no much larger clone is one base distant.

The library was generated by the immunoSEQ multiplex PCR assay. The multiplex PCR relied on a mix of 60 forward primers for TCR Vbeta segments and 13 reverse primers for TCR Jbeta segments. A multiplex PCR assay on genomic DNA amplified the CDR3 region of rearranged TCR beta genes. The Illumina HiSeq System was used to sequence the amplified TCR beta libraries as 87-base-pair reads. The published analysis was carried out like this. Across the 670 or so repertoires, a later analysis counted some 80 million unique TCR beta chains, some 11 million of which were shared by at least two donors. To remove PCR and sequencing errors, raw reads were error-corrected and collapsed into unique sequences using a nearest-neighbor algorithm that merged closely related sequences. CDR3 sequences were aligned to IMGT reference sequences to assign V, D and J gene segments. For a sequence to be retained, at least a six-nucleotide match to both a V gene segment and a J gene segment was required. A rearrangement counted as productive if the CDR3 had no stop codons and remained in frame with V and J, and every other rearrangement counted as non-productive. Following IMGT convention, CDR3 was defined as the stretch from the second conserved V-encoded cysteine to the conserved J-encoded phenylalanine. The earlier analysis of about 610 of the donors excluded any sequence lacking an unambiguous match to a single V gene segment. In an earlier analysis of approximately 610 of the donors, V segments were called functional above 56.7% productive rearrangements and were called segregating when the between-donor standard deviation exceeded 5%. A statistical classification framework was built for diagnosing cytomegalovirus status from the catalog of TCR beta chain sequences. A later analysis assigned V and J genes by comparing TCR nucleotide sequences with IMGT/GENE-DB human TR gene sequences. A later analysis assigned CDR3 sequences and most-parsimonious VDJ recombination scenarios with the TCRdist pipeline. A later analysis defined each TCR beta chain by its CDR3 amino acid sequence plus V-gene family, and excluded reads lacking a unique V-gene family. In a later analysis, around 650 highly shared, low-generation-probability nucleotide sequences were removed to address suspected cross-contamination and a sequencing artifact. For each public chain, a later analysis derived a clonal expansion index from normalized ranks of inferred template counts within each repertoire. Generation probabilities in a later analysis came from a VDJ recombination model fitted to out-of-frame rearrangements, and those results were checked against IGoR. In a later analysis, hypergeometric tests were used to score TCR-TCR, TCR-HLA and TCR-CMV co-occurrence, with a repertoire-size bias correction applied to TCR pairs. False discovery rates were estimated in a later analysis by permuting HLA or CMV assignments 20 times. In a later analysis, co-occurring TCRs were grouped using DBSCAN, with TCRdist sequence similarity added in when clustering inside HLA-allele-positive subsets. For co-occurrence clustering, repertoires with fewer than 30,000 or more than 120,000 public chains were excluded, along with about five repertoires with anomalous nucleotide sharing. The source is immuneACCESS, and TCRdb retained only in-frame sequences with V and J called. Part of the clones is not carried over; for the studies checked, unresolved V genes explain less than half of this, and the remainder is unexplained. That table gives V, J and clone size, and the DNA gave D and trimming. The sample table shows 94,000 or so clones, and around 70% are seen once. The ten largest clones take up around 8% of the sample.

The CDR1 and CDR2 encoded by the germline V gene (reference sequence) are MNHEY and SMNVEV. Taken from cysteine to phenylalanine, the CDR3 has 17 residues. Solely the CDR3 DNA is kept, with 51 bases framed from the first base. The germline ends are 27 bases apart after V is trimmed by 6 bases and J by 9 bases. In total, more than 500 healthy bone marrow donors made up the cohort. At the time of sampling, all cohort members were nominally healthy, though unrecorded immune exposures were likely present. The donor tested CMV seronegative, placing the donor among the approximately 400 seronegative members of the cohort. Each donor provided a peripheral blood sample, and peripheral blood mononuclear cells were used for TCR beta sequencing. The Qiagen DNeasy Blood Extraction Kit was used to extract genomic DNA from the blood cell samples.

The TCR originated in a man aged 55 to 70 in good health and CMV-seronegative. The sample comprised PBMCs. The chain links TRBV27 with TRBJ2-1, and the D gene may be TRBD2, 7 bases matching. At the DNA level, the sequence is TGTGCCAGCAGGTCAGGGGCGGGGGCCGCCATTCCTCGTGAGCAGTTCTTC. Translated, it gives CASRSGAGAAIPREQFF.